The 6 T cell receptor beta chains reported below all come from one sample, sequenced in a study of vaccination effects on CD4 cells after COVID-19. The antigens these receptors bind are not known. Here immunoSEQ multiplex PCR was the method, and the copy in TCRdb shows in-frame clones only, minus some. The sample lists some 69,000 clones, 76% occurring once. Antigen-specific CD4+ T cells were first expanded with viral peptide pools by the ViraFEST assay and only then sequenced. Isolation of CD4+ T cells took place after about nine days of culture. Nucleocapsid antibody tests were negative, and the vaccine recipients had no prior SARS-CoV-2 infection. Sequenced material: CD4+ T cells from PBMCs cultured with HCoV-NL63 spike peptides, taken before COVID-19 vaccination. The receptors were gathered from a human donor who received a COVID-19 vaccine.

This clone was found once. J is TRBJ2-7 and V is TRBV6-5; TRBD1 aligns across 7 bases. CDR1 is MNHEY, CDR2 SVGAGI, per germline. V shed 2 bases, J shed 3 bases, and the junction held 10 bases outside the gene matches. The CDR3 is made up of 16 amino acids. The CDR3 sequence is CASSYKAPGGNYEQYV. CDR3 DNA: TGTGCCAGCAGTTACAAAGCCCCAGGGGGTAACTACGAGCAGTACGTC.

About this clone itself: The same CDR3 can be traced to other DNA sequences in this sample. This chain connects TRBV5-1 to TRBJ1-1; a weak D match, TRBD1 (5 bases). The CDR3 has 13 residues. Germline assignment: CDR1 SGHRS and CDR2 YFSETQ. Trimming cost V 1 base and J 5 bases, with 9 bases left between them. DNA of the CDR3: TGCGCCAGCAGCTTGACTGGGGGAACTGAAGCTTTCTTT. Protein sequence: CASSLTGGTEAFF.

With regard to this clone: One end of the junction is discordant with germline, which a read error may explain. The chain is built from TRBV10-3 and TRBJ1-2; no reliable D call. The CDR3 totals 12 residues. Per germline, CDR1 ENHRY and CDR2 SYGVKD. The CDR3 here is CAISESGRLHAF. The CDR3 DNA reads TGTGCCATCAGTGAGTCCGGAAGGCTACACGCCTTC.

The V call is TRBV6-6, the J call TRBJ1-6; D may be TRBD1 (5 bases). There are 12 residues in the CDR3. CDR1 and CDR2 (germline): MNHNY, SVGAGI (reference sequence). In DNA, the CDR3 is TGTGCGTCGGGGGAGAACGGATCACCCCTCCACTTT. It codes for CASGENGSPLHF.

The rearrangement joins TRBV27 to TRBJ2-5; D is undetermined. Germline V gives CDR1 MNHEY, CDR2 SMNVEV (reference sequence). The CDR3 spans 13 residues. Trimming left V 2 bases short and J 2 bases short, with 6 bases between. The CDR3 loop reads CASSLTRQETQYF. The CDR3 DNA reads as TGTGCCAGCAGTTTAACCAGGCAAGAGACCCAGTACTTC.

This chain links TRBV6-5 with TRBJ1-1; possibly TRBD1 for D (6 bases). The germline V and J ends were trimmed by 6 bases and 5 bases, with 10 bases remaining between them. The length of the CDR3 is 12 residues. Germline V lookup: CDR1 MNHEY, CDR2 SVGAGI. This CDR3 reads CASRQQGTEAFF. The CDR3 DNA is TGTGCCAGCAGGCAACAGGGAACTGAAGCTTTCTTT.